This entry describes one T cell receptor beta chain. The source of the sample is a study of blood T cell repertoires in COVID-19. On the study more broadly: The study drew acute and convalescent COVID-19 samples from the United States, Italy and Spain.

Methods used by the authors: Counts of nucleated cells, estimated from reference gene primer amplification, were obtained. TCRdb keeps only in-frame clones here, not all; method: immunoSEQ multiplex PCR. The DNA gave D and trimming, while V, J and clone size come from that table. This repertoire shows nearly 350,000 clones, more than 75% found once; its top ten account for 2.5% to 4%. This CDR3 is 16 amino acids long. Germline values: CDR1 SGHTA, CDR2 FQGNSA. Trimming took 3 bases from V and 0 from J, leaving 14 bases between them. The chain combines TRBV7-2 with TRBJ2-5; TRBD2 might be the D (5 bases). The sequencing input was peripheral blood. The sequence was obtained from a woman aged 18-29 years who had recovered from COVID-19. DNA for the CDR3: TGTGCCAGCAGCTTGGGTAGCGCACCGTACCAAGAGACCCAGTACTTC. Amino acids: CASSLGSAPYQETQYF.